This T cell receptor beta chain was retrieved from a study of response to subunit inactivated influenza vaccine. Study-wide results and limits: The authors offered the suggestion that each seasonal influenza vaccination recruits few new T cells.

TCRdb re-analysed the RT-PCR reads in MiXCR, keeping a single row per CDR3 protein. Here the sample spans hundreds of thousands of distinct CDR3 sequences, about 25% being singletons. About this clonotype: What it recognizes is unknown.

This CDR3 comprises 16 residues. Germline trimming cut 4 bases from V and 3 bases from J; bases unmatched to any gene: 12. The germline V gene has CDR1 SGHRS and CDR2 YFSETQ. The receptor comes from a man over 45 who received an inactivated influenza vaccine. Source: CD4+ T cells sorted from PBMCs, taken roughly 5 days after vaccination. The chain combines TRBV5-1 with TRBJ1-2; 7 nucleotides align to TRBD1. This CDR3 reads CASSPRQGGVYYGYTF. DNA of the CDR3: TGCGCCAGCAGCCCGAGACAGGGTGGGGTGTACTATGGCTACACCTTC.